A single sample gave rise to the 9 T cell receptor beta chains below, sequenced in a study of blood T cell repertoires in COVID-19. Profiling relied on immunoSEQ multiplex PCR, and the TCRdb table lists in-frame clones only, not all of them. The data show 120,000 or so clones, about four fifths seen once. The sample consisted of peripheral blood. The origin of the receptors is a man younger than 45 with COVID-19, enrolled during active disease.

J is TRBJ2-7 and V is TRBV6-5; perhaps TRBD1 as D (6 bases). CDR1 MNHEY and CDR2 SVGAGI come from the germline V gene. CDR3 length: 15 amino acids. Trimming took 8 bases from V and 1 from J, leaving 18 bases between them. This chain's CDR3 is CASSLVSDSSYEQYF. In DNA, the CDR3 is TGTGCCAGCTCCCTCGTCTCGGACAGTTCCTACGAGCAGTACTTC.

DNA for the CDR3: TGTGCCAGCAGTATGGGGGCCCCTATCTACGAGCAGTACTTC. Translation: CASSMGAPIYEQYF. The gene calls are TRBV2 and TRBJ2-7, with D perhaps matching TRBD1 (6 bases). Germline-derived CDR1 and CDR2 are SNHLY and FYNNEI. V lost 5 bases to trimming and J lost 3 bases, with 14 bases between them. The CDR3 sequence is 14 residues long. Together with reference TRBV2 and TRBJ2-7, the CDR3 gives the full variable domain: EPEVTQTPSHQVTQMGQEVILRCVPISNHLYFYWYRQILGQKVEFLVSFYNNEISEKSEIFDDQFSVERPDGSNFTLKIRSTKLEDSAMYFCASSMGAPIYEQYFGPGTRLTVT.

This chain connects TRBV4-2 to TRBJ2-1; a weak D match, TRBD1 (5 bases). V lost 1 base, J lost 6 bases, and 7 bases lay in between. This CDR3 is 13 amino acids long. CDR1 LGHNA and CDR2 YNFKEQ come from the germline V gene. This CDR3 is CASSQGTFNEQFF. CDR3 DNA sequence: TGTGCCAGCAGCCAAGGGACATTCAATGAGCAGTTCTTC.

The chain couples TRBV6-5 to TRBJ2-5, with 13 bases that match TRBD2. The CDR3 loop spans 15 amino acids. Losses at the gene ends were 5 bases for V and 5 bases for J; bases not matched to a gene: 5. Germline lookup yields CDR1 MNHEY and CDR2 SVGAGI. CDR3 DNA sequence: TGTGCCAGCAGTCAACTAGCGGGGGGGCTGGAGACCCAGTACTTC. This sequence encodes CASSQLAGGLETQYF.

The CDR3 nucleotides are TGTGCCAGCAGTACGGTGGGACAACCTGGTGGCTACACCTTC. This translates into CASSTVGQPGGYTF. The chain couples TRBV6-5 to TRBJ1-2, with a weak D call TRBD1 (6 bases). CDR3 length: 14 amino acids. The V gene's germline CDR1 is MNHEY and CDR2 SVGAGI. The germline V and J ends were trimmed by 5 bases and 7 bases, with 17 bases remaining between them.

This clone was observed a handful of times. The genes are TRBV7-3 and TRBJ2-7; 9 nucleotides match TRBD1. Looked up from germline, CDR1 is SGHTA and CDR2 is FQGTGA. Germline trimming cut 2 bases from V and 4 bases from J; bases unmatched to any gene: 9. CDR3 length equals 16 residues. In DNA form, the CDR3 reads TGTGCCAGCAGCTTACCCTCGGACAGGGGCTCGTACGAGCAGTACTTC. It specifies CASSLPSDRGSYEQYF.

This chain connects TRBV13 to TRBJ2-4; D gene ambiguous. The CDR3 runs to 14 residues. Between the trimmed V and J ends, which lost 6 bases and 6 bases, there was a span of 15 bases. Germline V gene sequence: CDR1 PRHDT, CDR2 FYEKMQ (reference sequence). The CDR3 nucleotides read TGTGCCAGCAGTGTCTGGGCTGGTGGAAACATTCAGTACTTC. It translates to CASSVWAGGNIQYF.

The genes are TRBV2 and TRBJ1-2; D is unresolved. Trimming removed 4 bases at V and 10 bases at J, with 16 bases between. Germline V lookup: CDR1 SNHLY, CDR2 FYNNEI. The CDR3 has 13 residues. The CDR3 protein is CASSVEAQSFYTF. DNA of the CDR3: TGTGCCAGCAGTGTCGAGGCCCAGAGCTTCTACACCTTC.

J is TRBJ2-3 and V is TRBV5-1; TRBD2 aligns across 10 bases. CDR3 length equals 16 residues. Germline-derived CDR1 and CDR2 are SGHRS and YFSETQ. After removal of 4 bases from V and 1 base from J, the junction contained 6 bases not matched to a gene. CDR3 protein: CASSLLSGRRTDTQYF. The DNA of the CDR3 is TGCGCCAGCAGCCTCCTTAGCGGGAGGCGCACAGATACGCAGTATTTT.